This T cell receptor (beta chain) was profiled in a study of technical replicates of blood from four donors (dated by TCRdb to the late 2010s). The receptor library was made with the immunoSEQ multiplex PCR assay. TCRdb carries this immuneACCESS record with in-frame sequences only. Its versions omit some clonotypes, under half of them owing to an unresolved V gene in the studies checked, with the rest unexplained. Across this sample there are about 60,000 clones, with 87% seen only once. The ten most abundant clones make up 4% to 6.5% of the sample. This clone was detected only a few times. This receptor's antigen is unknown. One end of the junction varies from germline; a read error may be responsible. The sequence derives from a human donor in good health. Some clones in this sample may be carry-over from other donors' samples. Material: PBMCs.

The CDR3 region reads CASSPDFTYELYF. The base sequence is TGTGCCAGCAGCCCCGACTTCACCTACGAGCTGTACTTC. The chain is encoded by TRBV7-2 joined to TRBJ2-7, with no D gene named confidently. Counted from cysteine to phenylalanine, this CDR3 has 13 amino acids. Of the read, only the CDR3 DNA is kept; its 39 bases are in frame from base 1. CDR1 and CDR2 are read off the germline V gene as SGHTA and FQGNSA.